A single sample is the source of the 18 T cell receptor beta chains below, sequenced in a study of blood T cell repertoires in COVID-19. Data came from immunoSEQ multiplex PCR; TCRdb stores just in-frame clones and leaves some out. The repertoire holds 85,000 to 110,000 clones, with around 90% as singletons. The sequencing sample was made of peripheral blood. The receptors stem from a human donor in a cohort sampled during active COVID-19.

This chain's CDR3 is CASSRSFGTEAFF. CDR3 bases: TGTGCCAGCAGCCGGTCATTCGGCACTGAAGCTTTCTTT. This chain joins TRBV3-1 (or the pseudogene TRBV3-2) and TRBJ1-1; D is undetermined. This CDR3 has 13 amino acids. Germline CDR1 is LGHDT and CDR2 is YNNKEL (reference sequence). V shed 4 bases and J shed 4 bases, with 10 bases lying between them.

The V and J genes are TRBV4-3 and TRBJ2-3; 8 bases line up with TRBD2. CDR1 is LGHNA and CDR2 is YSLEER in the germline V gene. The CDR3 totals 16 residues. V gave up 1 base and J gave up 0 bases; unmatched junction bases: 3. Here the CDR3 reads CASSQGAGVSTDTQYF. In DNA, the CDR3 is TGCGCCAGCAGCCAAGGAGCGGGAGTTAGCACAGATACGCAGTATTTT.

The chain couples TRBV7-2 to TRBJ2-1, with 9 bases that match TRBD2. The J segment lost 7 bases and the V segment lost 1 base, leaving 2 bases of the junction unmatched. CDR3 length: 14 amino acids. Germline V CDR1 and CDR2: SGHTA, FQGNSA. DNA of the CDR3: TGTGCCAGCAGCTTAGAGCGGGAGGTGAATGAGCAGTTCTTC. Translation gives CASSLEREVNEQFF.

V is TRBV6-5 and J is TRBJ2-1; TRBD1 is a possible D gene (6 bases). V dropped 7 bases and J dropped 2 bases, with 15 bases sitting between them. CDR1 and CDR2 (germline): MNHEY, SVGAGI. The length of the CDR3 is 15 residues. In DNA, the CDR3 is TGTGCCAGCATCCTCCAGGGGTCTGCCTACAATGAGCAGTTCTTC. Translated: CASILQGSAYNEQFF.

V is TRBV9 and J is TRBJ1-1; D is perhaps TRBD1 (5 bases). The CDR3 has 15 amino acids. CDR1 and CDR2 (germline): SGDLS, YYNGEE. V was cut by 0 bases and J by 13 bases, with 22 bases left in between. This CDR3 is CASSVAHLDTLGLFF. CDR3 DNA sequence: TGTGCCAGCAGCGTAGCCCACTTGGACACCCTCGGCCTTTTCTTT.

This chain links TRBV24-1 with TRBJ2-2; TRBD1 is a possible D gene (7 bases). Per germline, CDR1 KGHDR and CDR2 SFDVKD. Trimming shortened V by 2 bases and J by 8 bases, and 17 bases separated the two germline ends. This CDR3 contains 16 residues. The CDR3, as DNA: TGTGCCACCAGTGATTCCACAAGCAGGGGGGCTGGGGAGCTGTTTTTT. Its protein product is CATSDSTSRGAGELFF.

CDR3 loop: CASSLSGPWVGNQPQHF. The CDR3 nucleotides read TGTGCCAGCAGCTTATCTGGGCCCTGGGTGGGCAATCAGCCCCAGCATTTT. The chain carries TRBV7-2 and TRBJ1-5; the D is unclear. The V end was cut by 2 bases, the J end by 2 bases, with 16 bases between. CDR1 and CDR2 (germline): SGHTA, FQGNSA. This CDR3 comprises 17 residues.

This sequence joins TRBV5-5 and TRBJ2-2; tentative D call: TRBD1 (5 bases). The CDR3 is 15 residues long. V lost 5 bases and J 0 bases, leaving 11 bases between the germline ends. The germline V gene encodes CDR1 SGHKS and CDR2 YYEKEE (reference sequence). The CDR3 nucleotides are TGTGCCAGCAGGAGGACATCAACGAACACCGGGGAGCTGTTTTTT. Encoded protein: CASRRTSTNTGELFF.

The V and J genes are TRBV5-1 and TRBJ2-3; TRBD2 is a possible D gene (5 bases). The CDR3 consists of 16 residues. The germline gives CDR1 SGHRS, CDR2 YFSETQ. V was trimmed by 0 bases and J by 4 bases, leaving 15 bases between them. CDR3 DNA: TGCGCCAGCAGCTTGGGAGGGTTCGTTAGGTCAGATACGCAGTATTTT. It yields the protein CASSLGGFVRSDTQYF.

The chain recombines TRBV30 with TRBJ1-4; D remains unclear. V was pared by 2 bases and J by 6 bases, with 13 bases between. The CDR3 has 14 amino acids. Germline lookup yields CDR1 GTSNPN and CDR2 SVGIG (reference sequence). Here the CDR3 DNA reads TGTGCCTGGAGTACTGAGGGAGGGTATGAAAAACTGTTTTTT. It is translated as CAWSTEGGYEKLFF. Variable domain in full (rest from reference TRBV30 and TRBJ1-4): SQTIHQWPATLVQPVGSPLSLECTVEGTSNPNLYWYRQAAGRGLQLLFYSVGIGQISSEVPQNLSASRPQDRQFILSSKKLLLSDSGFYLCAWSTEGGYEKLFFGSGTQLSVL.

The chain has TRBV5-1 and TRBJ2-4, with 9 bases identical to TRBD1. The CDR3 has 15 residues. The trim removed 5 bases at V and 3 bases at J, leaving 6 bases unmatched. Germline V gives CDR1 SGHRS, CDR2 YFSETQ. The CDR3 sequence: CASRVGQGDKNIQYF. The CDR3 bases are TGCGCCAGCAGAGTGGGACAGGGAGACAAAAACATTCAGTACTTC.

The chain joins TRBV6-1 to TRBJ1-1, with a tentative D call TRBD1 (5 bases). CDR3 size: 11 residues. V lost 1 base and J lost 8, with 5 bases in between. The germline V gene has CDR1 MNHNS and CDR2 SASEGT. CDR3 protein: CASSEGQEAFF. DNA of the CDR3: TGTGCCAGCAGTGAAGGACAGGAAGCTTTCTTT.

The rearrangement links TRBV23-1 to TRBJ1-1, with TRBD1 as a possible D gene (5 bases). TRBV23-1 is an open reading frame, and its role is uncertain. V lost 0 bases and J lost 0, with 17 bases in between. This CDR3 contains 18 residues. CDR3: CASSQSDTGRPMNTEAFF. Here the CDR3 DNA reads TGCGCCAGCAGTCAATCCGACACAGGTCGACCTATGAACACTGAAGCTTTCTTT.

This sequence joins TRBV9 and TRBJ2-7; 8 bases line up with TRBD2. The CDR3 totals 15 residues. V was clipped by 3 bases and J by 3 bases; unmatched bases: 8. The germline V gene encodes CDR1 SGDLS and CDR2 YYNGEE. The CDR3 sequence is CASSAGGGARYEQYF. The CDR3 region has the DNA TGTGCCAGCAGCGCCGGGGGGGGAGCCCGCTACGAGCAGTACTTC.

In this sample, this clone turned up once. The J gene is TRBJ1-1, the V gene TRBV12-3 or TRBV12-4; weak D call: TRBD1 (5 bases). V was cut by 6 bases and J by 12 bases, with 17 bases left in between. CDR3 size: 12 residues. The CDR3 sequence: CASRPDRQKTFF. The CDR3 nucleotides are TGTGCCAGCAGACCCGATCGACAGAAAACTTTCTTT.

The chain joins TRBV3-1 (or the pseudogene TRBV3-2) to TRBJ2-7; 10 bases line up with TRBD2. Unmatched junction bases numbered 5, after V lost 3 bases and J lost 3 bases. The CDR3 is made up of 15 amino acids. Looked up from germline, CDR1 is LGHDT and CDR2 is YNNKEL (reference sequence). The CDR3 DNA sequence: TGTGCCAGCAGCCACAGACTAGCGGGCCGCTACGAGCAGTACTTC. Translation: CASSHRLAGRYEQYF.

J is TRBJ2-1 and V is TRBV6-5, with 12 positions matching TRBD1. The CDR3 totals 16 residues. V lost 0 bases and J lost 9; bases outside the gene matches: 6. Germline assignment: CDR1 MNHEY and CDR2 SVGAGI. This CDR3 reads CASSYSRDRGPGEQFF. The CDR3 coding sequence is TGTGCCAGCAGTTACTCGAGGGACAGGGGGCCCGGTGAGCAGTTCTTC.

The rearrangement uses TRBV9 and TRBJ1-5; 8 bases match TRBD1. The V gene's germline CDR1 is SGDLS and CDR2 YYNGEE. With 5 bases clipped from V and 4 bases from J, the junction kept 2 bases outside the gene matches. CDR3 length: 13 amino acids. CDR3: CASSGTGNQPQHF. The CDR3 DNA is TGTGCCAGCAGTGGGACAGGAAATCAGCCCCAGCATTTT.